This T cell receptor beta chain appears in the sequencing data of a study of T-cell memory formation after mild COVID-19. The table lists this clonotype with many counts. Its antigen is as yet unknown. The study's findings and limits: Researchers report contracting CD4+ clones mostly in CM and EM, with CD8+ clones in EMRA.

TCRdb fed the 5' RACE reads into MiXCR, producing one record per CDR3 protein. The table lists about 350,000 distinct CDR3 sequences, roughly 13% of them singletons. CDR1 and CDR2 (germline): LGHNA, YSLEER. Between the trimmed V and J ends, which lost 0 bases and 0 bases, there was a span of 24 bases. The CDR3 totals 21 residues. The TCR sequence derives from a man aged 18 to 30 who had mild COVID-19 (a few samples of this study predate the infection). Cell type and time point are not known. What was sequenced was PBMCs or a T cell subset sorted from them (not recorded which). The V gene is TRBV4-3, the J gene TRBJ2-1; D is tentatively TRBD1 or TRBD2 (6 bases each). The CDR3 DNA reads as TGCGCCAGCAGCCAAGATCTCGGACAGCTAGCGATAGATGGCTCCTACAATGAGCAGTTCTTC. Amino acid sequence: CASSQDLGQLAIDGSYNEQFF.